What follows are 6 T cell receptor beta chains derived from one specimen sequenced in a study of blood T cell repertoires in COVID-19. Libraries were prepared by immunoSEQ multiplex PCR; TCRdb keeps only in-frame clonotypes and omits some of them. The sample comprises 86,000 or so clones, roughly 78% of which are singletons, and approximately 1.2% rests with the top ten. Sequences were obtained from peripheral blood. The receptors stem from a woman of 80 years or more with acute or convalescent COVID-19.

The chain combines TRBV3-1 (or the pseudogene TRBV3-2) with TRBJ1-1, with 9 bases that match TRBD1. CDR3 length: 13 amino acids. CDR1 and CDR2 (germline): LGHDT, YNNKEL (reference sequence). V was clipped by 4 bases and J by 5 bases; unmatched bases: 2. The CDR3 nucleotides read TGTGCCAGCAGCCGACAGGGGGGAACTGAAGCTTTCTTT. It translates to CASSRQGGTEAFF.

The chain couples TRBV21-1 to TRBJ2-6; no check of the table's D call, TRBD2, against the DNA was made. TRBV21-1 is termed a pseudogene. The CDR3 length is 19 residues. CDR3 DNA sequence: TGTGCCAGCAGCCTAAAGAGGTATAAGGGAGTCTGCGTGTCCAACGTCCTGACTTTC. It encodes CASSLKRYKGVCVSNVLTF.

The CDR3 protein is CASSLGTVYEQYF. In DNA, the CDR3 is TGTGCCAGCAGCTTAGGTACTGTTTACGAGCAGTACTTC. V is TRBV7-9 and J is TRBJ2-7; D not resolved. The germline V and J ends were trimmed by 1 base and 4 bases, with 8 bases remaining between them. Germline CDR1 reads SEHNR; CDR2 reads FQNEAQ (reference sequence). The CDR3 has 13 amino acids.

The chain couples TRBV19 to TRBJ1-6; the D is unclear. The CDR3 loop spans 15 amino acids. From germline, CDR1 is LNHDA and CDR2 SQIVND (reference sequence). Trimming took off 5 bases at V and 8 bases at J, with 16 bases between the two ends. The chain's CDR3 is CASSPPGRSDSPLHF. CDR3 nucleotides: TGTGCCAGTAGTCCCCCGGGTCGGAGTGATTCACCCCTCCACTTT.

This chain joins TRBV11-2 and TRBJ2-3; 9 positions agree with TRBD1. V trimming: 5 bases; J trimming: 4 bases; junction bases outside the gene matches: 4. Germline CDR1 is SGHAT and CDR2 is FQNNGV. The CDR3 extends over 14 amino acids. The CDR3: CASSPTGGPDTQYF. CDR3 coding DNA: TGTGCCAGCAGCCCGACAGGGGGTCCAGATACGCAGTATTTT.

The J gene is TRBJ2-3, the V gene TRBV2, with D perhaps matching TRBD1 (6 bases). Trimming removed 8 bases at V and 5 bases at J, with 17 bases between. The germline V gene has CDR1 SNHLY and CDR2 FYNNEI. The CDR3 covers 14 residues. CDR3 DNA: TGTGCCAGCGGAAACAGGGCGAGTGGAGATACGCAGTATTTT. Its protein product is CASGNRASGDTQYF. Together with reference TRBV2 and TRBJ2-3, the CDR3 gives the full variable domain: EPEVTQTPSHQVTQMGQEVILRCVPISNHLYFYWYRQILGQKVEFLVSFYNNEISEKSEIFDDQFSVERPDGSNFTLKIRSTKLEDSAMYFCASGNRASGDTQYFGPGTRLTVL.